The clone carrying this T cell receptor beta chain has only a few counts. The antigen remains undetermined. The record originates from a study of CD8+ T cells in alopecia areata. In the study overall: Patients in the treated group were given tofacitinib by mouth, 5 to 10 mg twice a day.

cDNA serving as the sequencing template came from extracted, reverse transcribed RNA. TCRdb's copy holds only in-frame clones and misses some; the assay was immunoSEQ multiplex PCR. The sample carries about 270,000 clones, 45% to 70% recorded once. The germline CDR1 and CDR2 sequences are ENHRY and SYGVKD. The CDR3 is 13 amino acids. Deletions cut 7 bases from V and 4 bases from J, with 12 bases between. Documented treatment: oral pan-JAK inhibitor, 5-10 mg twice daily. Regarding the study as a whole: The presence of one nonresponder keeps the tie between baseline CD8+ expansion and response uncertain. Scalp sample sequencing also detects resident alphabeta T cells of normal skin.

The sample consisted of CD4+ T cells sorted from blood, taken at approximately week 51, from a patient treated with tofacitinib. The rearrangement uses TRBV10-3 and TRBJ2-3; D is perhaps TRBD1 (5 bases). The receptor comes from a human donor with alopecia areata. The CDR3 DNA sequence: TGTGCCATCAAAGTGCAGGGCCCAGATACGCAGTATTTT. This translates into CAIKVQGPDTQYF.